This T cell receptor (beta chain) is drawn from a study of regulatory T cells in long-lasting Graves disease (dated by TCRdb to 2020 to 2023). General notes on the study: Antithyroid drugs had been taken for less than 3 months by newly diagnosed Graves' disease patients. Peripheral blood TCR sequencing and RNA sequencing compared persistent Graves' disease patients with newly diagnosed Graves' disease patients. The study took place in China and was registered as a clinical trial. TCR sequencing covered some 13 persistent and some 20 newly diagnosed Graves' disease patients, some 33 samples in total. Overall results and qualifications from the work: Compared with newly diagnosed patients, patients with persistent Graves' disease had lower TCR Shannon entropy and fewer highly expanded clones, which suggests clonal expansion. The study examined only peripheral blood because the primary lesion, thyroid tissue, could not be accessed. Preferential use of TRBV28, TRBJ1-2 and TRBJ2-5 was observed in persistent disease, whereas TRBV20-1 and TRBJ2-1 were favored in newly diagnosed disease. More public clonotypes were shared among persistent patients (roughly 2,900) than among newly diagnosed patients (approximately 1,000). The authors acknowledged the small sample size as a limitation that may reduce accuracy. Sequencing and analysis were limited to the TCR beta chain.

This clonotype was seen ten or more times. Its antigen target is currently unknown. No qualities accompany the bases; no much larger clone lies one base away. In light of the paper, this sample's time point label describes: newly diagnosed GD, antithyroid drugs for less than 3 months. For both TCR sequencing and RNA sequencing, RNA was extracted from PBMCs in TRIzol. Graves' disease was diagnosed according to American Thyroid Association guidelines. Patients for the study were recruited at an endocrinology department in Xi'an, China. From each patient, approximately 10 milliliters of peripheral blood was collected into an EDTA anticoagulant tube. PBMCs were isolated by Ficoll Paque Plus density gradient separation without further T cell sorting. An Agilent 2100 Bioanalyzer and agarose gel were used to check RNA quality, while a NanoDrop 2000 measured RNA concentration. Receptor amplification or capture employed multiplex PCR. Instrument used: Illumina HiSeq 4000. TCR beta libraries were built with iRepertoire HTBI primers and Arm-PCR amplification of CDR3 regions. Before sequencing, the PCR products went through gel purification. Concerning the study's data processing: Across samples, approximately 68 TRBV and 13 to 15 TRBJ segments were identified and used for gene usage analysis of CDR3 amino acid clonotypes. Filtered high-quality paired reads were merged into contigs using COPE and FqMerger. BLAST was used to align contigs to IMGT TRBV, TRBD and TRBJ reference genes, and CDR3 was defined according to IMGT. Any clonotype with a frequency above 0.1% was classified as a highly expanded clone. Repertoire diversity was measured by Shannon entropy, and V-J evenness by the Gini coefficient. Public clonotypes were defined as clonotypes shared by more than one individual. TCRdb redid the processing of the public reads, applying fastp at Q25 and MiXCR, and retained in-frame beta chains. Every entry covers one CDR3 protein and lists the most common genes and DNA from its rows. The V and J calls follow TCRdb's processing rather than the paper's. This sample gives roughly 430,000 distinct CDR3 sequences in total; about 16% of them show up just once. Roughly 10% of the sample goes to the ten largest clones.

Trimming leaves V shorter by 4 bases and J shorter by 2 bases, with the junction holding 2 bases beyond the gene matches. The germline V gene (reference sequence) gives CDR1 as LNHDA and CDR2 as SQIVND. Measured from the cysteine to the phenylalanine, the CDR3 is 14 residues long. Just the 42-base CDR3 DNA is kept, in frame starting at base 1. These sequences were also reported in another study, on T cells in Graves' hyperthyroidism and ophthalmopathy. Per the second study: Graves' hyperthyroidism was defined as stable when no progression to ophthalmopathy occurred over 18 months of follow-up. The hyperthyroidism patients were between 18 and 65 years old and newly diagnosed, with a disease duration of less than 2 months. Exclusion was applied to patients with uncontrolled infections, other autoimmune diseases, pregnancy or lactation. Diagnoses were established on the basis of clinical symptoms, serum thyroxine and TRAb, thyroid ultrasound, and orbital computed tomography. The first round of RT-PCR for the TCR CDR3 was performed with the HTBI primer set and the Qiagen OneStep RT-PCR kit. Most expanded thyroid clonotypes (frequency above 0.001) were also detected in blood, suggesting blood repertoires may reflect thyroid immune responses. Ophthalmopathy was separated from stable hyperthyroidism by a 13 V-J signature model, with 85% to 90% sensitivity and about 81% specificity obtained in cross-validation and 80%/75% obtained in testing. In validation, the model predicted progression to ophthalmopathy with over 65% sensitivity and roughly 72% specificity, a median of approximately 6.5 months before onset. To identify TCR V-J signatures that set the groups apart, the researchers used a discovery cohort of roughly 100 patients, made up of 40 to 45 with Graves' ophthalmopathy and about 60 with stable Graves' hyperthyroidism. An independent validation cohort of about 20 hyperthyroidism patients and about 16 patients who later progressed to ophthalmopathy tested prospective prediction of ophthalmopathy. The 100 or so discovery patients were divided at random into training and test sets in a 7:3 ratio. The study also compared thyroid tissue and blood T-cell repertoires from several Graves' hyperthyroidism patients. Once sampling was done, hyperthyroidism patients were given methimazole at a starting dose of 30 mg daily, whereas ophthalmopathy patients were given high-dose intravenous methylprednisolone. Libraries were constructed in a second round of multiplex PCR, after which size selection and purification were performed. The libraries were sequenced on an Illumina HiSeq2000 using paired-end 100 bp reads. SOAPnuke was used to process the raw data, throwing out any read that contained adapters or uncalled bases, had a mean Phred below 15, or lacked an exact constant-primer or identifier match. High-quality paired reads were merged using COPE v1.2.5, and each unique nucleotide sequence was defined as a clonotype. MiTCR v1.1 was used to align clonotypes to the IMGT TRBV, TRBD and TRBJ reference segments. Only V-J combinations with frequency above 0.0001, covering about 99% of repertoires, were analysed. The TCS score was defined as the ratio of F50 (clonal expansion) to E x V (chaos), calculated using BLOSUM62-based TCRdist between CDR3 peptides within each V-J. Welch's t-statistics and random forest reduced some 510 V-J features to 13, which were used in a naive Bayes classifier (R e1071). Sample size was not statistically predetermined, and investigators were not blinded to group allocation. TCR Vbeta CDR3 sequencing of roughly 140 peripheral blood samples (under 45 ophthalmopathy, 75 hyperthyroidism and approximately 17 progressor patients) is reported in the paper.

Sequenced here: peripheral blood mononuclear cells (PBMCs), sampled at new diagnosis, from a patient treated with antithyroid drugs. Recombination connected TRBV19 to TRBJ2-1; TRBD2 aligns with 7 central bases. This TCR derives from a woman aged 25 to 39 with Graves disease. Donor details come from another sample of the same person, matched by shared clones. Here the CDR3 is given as CASSRRETYNEQFF. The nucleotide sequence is TGTGCCAGTAGTAGGCGGGAGACCTACAATGAGCAGTTCTTC.